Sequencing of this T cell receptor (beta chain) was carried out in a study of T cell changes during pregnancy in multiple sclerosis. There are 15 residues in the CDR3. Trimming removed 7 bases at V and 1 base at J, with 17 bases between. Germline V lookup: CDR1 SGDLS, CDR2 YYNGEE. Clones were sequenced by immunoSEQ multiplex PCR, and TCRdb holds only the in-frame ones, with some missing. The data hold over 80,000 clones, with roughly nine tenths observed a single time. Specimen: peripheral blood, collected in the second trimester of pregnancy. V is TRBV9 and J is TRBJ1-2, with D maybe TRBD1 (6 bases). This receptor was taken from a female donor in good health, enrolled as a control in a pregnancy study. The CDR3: CASGKMGADNYGYTF. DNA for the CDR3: TGTGCCAGCGGAAAGATGGGGGCGGATAACTATGGCTACACCTTC.